These T cell receptor beta chains were read from a single sample in a study of T cells in Graves' hyperthyroidism and ophthalmopathy. TCRdb independently ran MiXCR on the multiplex PCR reads; one entry per CDR3 protein. The sample lists around 350,000 distinct CDR3 sequences; over 12% were seen once. The sequencing input was blood. The source of these receptors is a woman aged 60-75 years with Graves' ophthalmopathy. CDR3s include the opening cysteine and the closing phenylalanine or tryptophan. The D gene is left open where the match is weak. The size of a clone is reported for some rows only, either as once, few or many, or as a class for expanded clones.

D | J | V | size | CDR3 | DNA
TRBD1 | TRBJ2-7 | TRBV5-1 | . | CASSRTGDGTSYEQYF | TGCGCCAGCAGCAGGACAGGGGACGGGACGTCCTACGAGCAGTACTTC
TRBD2 | TRBJ2-1 | TRBV11-2 | many | CASSLLAGPWDEQFF | TGTGCCAGCAGCTTACTAGCGGGACCCTGGGATGAGCAGTTCTTC
TRBD2 | TRBJ2-3 | TRBV6-1 | . | CASSRLRTSGTGTDTQYF | TGTGCCAGCAGTCGTCTTCGGACTAGCGGGACAGGAACAGATACGCAGTATTTT
. | TRBJ1-5 | TRBV18 | . | CASSPGPLGPQHF | TGTGCCAGCTCACCGGGGCCTCTGGGGCCCCAGCATTTT
. | TRBJ2-7 | TRBV9 | . | CASSPEGRYEQYF | TGTGCCAGCTCTCCCGAGGGGCGGTACGAGCAGTACTTC
. | TRBJ2-5 | TRBV6-1 | few | CASSGSLPETQYF | TGTGCCAGCAGCGGGAGTCTTCCGGAGACCCAGTACTTC
. | TRBJ2-7 | TRBV20-1 | many | CSARDGAVEQYF | TGCAGTGCTAGAGATGGAGCGGTCGAGCAGTACTTC
. | TRBJ1-4 | TRBV3-1 | many | CASGRQTSNEKLFF | TGTGCCAGCGGACGACAGACATCTAATGAAAAACTGTTTTTT
. | TRBJ2-2 | TRBV6-1 | . | CASVGSSTGELFF | TGTGCCAGCGTCGGGAGTAGCACCGGGGAGCTGTTTTTT
. | TRBJ2-1 | TRBV12-3/TRBV12-4 | . | CASSLLELGEQFF | TGTGCCAGCAGTTTGTTGGAATTGGGTGAGCAGTTCTTC
TRBD2 | TRBJ2-5 | TRBV2 | many | CASSDSLRGGKETQYF | TGTGCCAGCAGTGATTCGCTGCGGGGGGGGAAAGAGACCCAGTACTTC
TRBD1 | TRBJ1-4 | TRBV9 | few | CASSAGTEGLFF | TGTGCCAGCAGCGCCGGGACAGAGGGACTGTTTTTT
. | TRBJ2-1 | TRBV7-3 | . | CASSDPADNEQFF | TGTGCCAGCAGCGACCCAGCGGACAATGAGCAGTTCTTC
. | TRBJ2-7 | TRBV6-1 | many | CASRTDGSRYEQYF | TGTGCCAGCAGGACGGACGGAAGCAGGTACGAGCAGTACTTC
. | TRBJ1-6 | TRBV20-1 | few | CSARGDGGASPLHF | TGCAGTGCTAGAGGGGACGGAGGGGCTTCACCCCTCCACTTT
TRBD1 | TRBJ1-1 | TRBV20-1 | many | CSARGPGEREAFF | TGCAGTGCGAGGGGGCCGGGGGAACGAGAGGCTTTCTTT
TRBD1 | TRBJ2-5 | TRBV20-1 | few | CSARARQGRLETQYF | TGCAGTGCTAGAGCCCGACAGGGGAGGCTAGAGACCCAGTACTTC
. | TRBJ1-2 | TRBV28 | . | CASTITGRDGYTF | TGTGCCAGCACAATAACAGGGAGGGATGGCTACACCTTC
. | TRBJ1-5 | TRBV3-1 | many | CASSQSPVNQPQHF | TGTGCCAGCAGCCAATCTCCAGTAAATCAGCCCCAGCATTTT
TRBD2 | TRBJ2-3 | TRBV7-3 | . | CASSFGGSDTQYF | TGTGCCAGCAGCTTCGGCGGGAGTGATACGCAGTATTTT
TRBD1 | TRBJ2-5 | TRBV19 | . | CASSFRTGGRETQYF | TGTGCCAGTAGTTTTAGGACAGGGGGCCGGGAGACCCAGTACTTC